What follows are 16 T cell receptor beta chains derived from one specimen sequenced in a study of prognosis after radiotherapy for stage I lung cancer. The authors amplified TCR beta CDR3 from genomic DNA using two-round multiplex PCR. First-round PCR used primers specific to each TRBV and TRBJ gene. TCRdb recomputed calls from the multiplex PCR reads with MiXCR, one row per CDR3 protein. The data hold roughly 26,000 distinct CDR3 sequences, with around 30% observed a single time. This specimen consisted of PBMCs, obtained before or after stereotactic body radiation therapy (not recorded which). These receptors came from a donor over 45 with non-small cell lung cancer.

The rearrangement joins TRBV27 to TRBJ2-1; D remains ambiguous. V lost 5 bases, J lost 10 bases, and 18 bases lay in between. The CDR3 contains 14 residues. Looked up from germline, CDR1 is MNHEY and CDR2 is SMNVEV (reference sequence). CDR3 DNA: TGTGCCAGCAGTCGTATAGACCTCTCGGGCGAGCAGTTCTTC. Its translation: CASSRIDLSGEQFF.

The chain uses TRBV6-2 or TRBV6-3 and TRBJ1-3; D remains unclear. The ends were cut back, 8 bases at V and 8 bases at J, with 13 bases in the middle. From germline, CDR1 is MNHEY and CDR2 SVGEGT. This CDR3 is built from 12 residues. The chain's CDR3 is CASRGGFDTIYF. The DNA for the CDR3 is TGTGCCAGCCGGGGAGGATTTGACACCATATATTTT.

This clonotype was recorded many times. The genes are TRBV13 and TRBJ1-3; no clear D. Germline assignment: CDR1 PRHDT and CDR2 FYEKMQ (reference sequence). This CDR3 has 14 residues. Trimming pared 4 bases from V and 0 bases from J, leaving 7 bases between. The CDR3 region is CASSSRSSGNTIYF. The CDR3 region has the DNA TGTGCCAGCAGCTCCCGATCCTCTGGAAACACCATATATTTT.

As concerns this clonotype: This is likely an artifact of a read error, given a far larger clone one base away. This rearrangement joins TRBV6-2 or TRBV6-3 to TRBJ2-2; TRBD1 is a possible D gene (6 bases). CDR3 length: 13 amino acids. Germline V gene data show CDR1 as MNHEY and CDR2 as SVGEGT. This CDR3 is CASSDRMNGELVF. The CDR3 region has the DNA TGTGCCAGCAGTGACAGGATGAACGGGGAGCTGGTTTTT.

There are a few counts of this clonotype. A far larger clone is just one base off, so this is likely a read error. The genes are TRBV6-6 and TRBJ1-6, with D hard to call. Germline assignment: CDR1 MNHNY and CDR2 SVGAGI (reference sequence). This CDR3 comprises 17 residues. Trimming shortened V by 0 bases and J by 18 bases, and 27 bases separated the two germline ends. Written as DNA, the CDR3 is TGTGCCAGCAGTTACTCGATGCCGGGATCCCTCTCGGTTTCCCCCCACTTT. Residues: CASSYSMPGSLSVSPHF.

This clonotype was observed many times. The genes are TRBV10-3 and TRBJ1-3, with 9 positions matching TRBD1. The germline gives CDR1 ENHRY, CDR2 SYGVKD. The CDR3 totals 14 residues. Unmatched junction bases numbered 6, after V lost 10 bases and J lost 2 bases. The CDR3 loop is CATGQGKTGNTIYF. The CDR3 nucleotides read TGTGCCACGGGACAGGGAAAGACTGGAAACACCATATATTTT.

The chain couples TRBV6-2 or TRBV6-3 to TRBJ1-3; D not certain. The V and J ends lost 4 bases and 0 bases respectively, with 7 bases between them. The CDR3 is made up of 14 amino acids. Germline values: CDR1 MNHEY, CDR2 SVGEGT. CDR3 residues: CASSLYSSGNTIYF. The DNA of the CDR3 is TGTGCCAGCAGTTTATACAGCTCTGGAAACACCATATATTTT.

This clonotype occurred a few times. With a much larger clone just one base away, this may be a read error. The chain links TRBV6-1 to TRBJ1-5, with D hard to call. CDR3 length equals 16 residues. Germline CDR1 is MNHNS and CDR2 is SASEGT. The germline V and J ends were trimmed by 5 bases and 3 bases, with 17 bases remaining between them. The DNA of the CDR3 is TGTGCCAGCAGTCACCTCACGGCGCCGTTCAATCAGCCCCAGCATTTT. Its protein is CASSHLTAPFNQPQHF.

This clonotype was seen a few times. The rearrangement joins TRBV5-4 to TRBJ2-7, with 7 bases that match TRBD2. V lost 2 bases, J lost 7 bases, and 12 bases stayed unmatched. The CDR3 is made up of 15 amino acids. Looked up from germline, CDR1 is SGHNT and CDR2 is YYREEE (reference sequence). The CDR3 is CASSFEPSGVREQYF. CDR3 in DNA: TGTGCCAGCAGCTTCGAGCCTAGCGGCGTTCGTGAGCAGTACTTC.

This clonotype appeared many times. V is TRBV19 and J is TRBJ1-6; a weak D match, TRBD1 (5 bases). V was shortened by 4 bases and J by 4 bases, with 11 bases between the two germline ends. The CDR3 spans 15 residues. CDR1 is LNHDA and CDR2 is SQIVND in the germline V gene (reference sequence). CDR3 protein: CASSKGQLYNSPLHF. In DNA form, the CDR3 reads TGTGCCAGTAGTAAGGGGCAGCTTTATAATTCACCCCTCCACTTT.

This clonotype was counted between two and nine times. The chain has TRBV4-2 and TRBJ2-7; the D gene is possibly TRBD1 (5 bases). The V and J ends lost 2 bases and 0 bases respectively, with 11 bases between them. Germline-derived CDR1 and CDR2 are LGHNA and YNFKEQ. The CDR3 has 15 amino acids. The CDR3 DNA reads as TGTGCCAGCAGCCAACAGGGCCTCAGCTCCTACGAGCAGTACTTC. Translated, it gives CASSQQGLSSYEQYF.

The table lists this clonotype with many counts. The chain recombines TRBV7-2 with TRBJ2-5; TRBD1 matches at 10 bases. V lost 2 bases and J lost 2; bases outside the gene matches: 8. The CDR3 runs to 17 residues. Germline loops: CDR1 SGHTA, CDR2 FQGNSA. The CDR3 DNA reads as TGTGCCAGCAGCTTACAGGGACAGGGGAGGAGGCAAGAGACCCAGTACTTC. This encodes CASSLQGQGRRQETQYF.

The chain combines TRBV28 with TRBJ1-4; no clear D gene. V was pared by 2 bases and J by 3 bases, with 7 bases between. CDR1 MDHEN and CDR2 SYDVKM come from the germline V gene. The CDR3 extends over 14 amino acids. CDR3 region: CASSLHGANEKLFF. The DNA of the CDR3 is TGTGCCAGCAGTTTACATGGGGCTAATGAAAAACTGTTTTTT.

In its sample, this clonotype was seen many times. V gene TRBV15 combines with J gene TRBJ1-4, with a possible D match to TRBD1 (6 bases). Germline V gene lookup returns CDR1 LNHNV and CDR2 YYDKDF (reference sequence). Deletions cut 8 bases from V and 0 bases from J, with 16 bases between. The CDR3 has 16 residues. Written as DNA, the CDR3 is TGTGCCACCTGGGACACGAGTTATGCAACTAATGAAAAACTGTTTTTT. Translation gives CATWDTSYATNEKLFF.

This clonotype was seen many times. The V call is TRBV14, the J call TRBJ2-1, with D unresolved. Germline CDR1 reads SGHDN; CDR2 reads FVKESK. CDR3 length equals 13 residues. V was clipped by 3 bases and J by 10 bases, with 13 bases between them. CDR3 sequence reads: CASSHSSPREQFF. The CDR3 nucleotides are TGTGCCAGCAGCCATAGCAGCCCTAGGGAGCAGTTCTTC.

Regarding this clonotype: A clone one base away is much larger, so this may be a read error. This chain's CDR3 is CASRSNSAGRTDTQSF. The CDR3 DNA reads TGTGCCAGCAGGTCTAACTCAGCGGGGCGGACAGATACGCAGTCTTTT. The chain links TRBV6-2 or TRBV6-3 to TRBJ2-3; tentative D call: TRBD2 (7 bases). The CDR3 is made up of 16 amino acids. Germline-derived CDR1 and CDR2 are MNHEY and SVGEGT.